This T cell receptor (beta chain) originates from a study of metastatic and nonmetastatic thyroid tumors. As for the study in general: Both malignant and benign thyroid patients supplied peripheral blood and tumor or nodule tissue samples, across which the repertoires of these patients were then compared. Study-level points and caveats: Relative to benign nodules, malignant thyroid tumors were reportedly characterized by significantly elevated TCR beta diversity in blood and tumor.

Original analysis: Construction of a distant-metastasis classifier for papillary thyroid cancer relied on CDR3 differences across clinicopathological groups. Via MiXCR, TCRdb re-called the PCR reads. The V and J calls were determined by TCRdb, not by the authors. The sample holds 25,000 to 35,000 clones, 4% seen once. Thyroid surgery took place with no prior treatment in any patient. To note about this clone: Its antigen is as yet unknown.

Material for sequencing was blood. The clonotype comes from a female donor with papillary thyroid cancer or a benign thyroid nodule (not recorded which). Some clones in this sample may be carry-over from other donors' samples.

As DNA, the CDR3 is TGTGCCACCAGTGGAGCGGCCCAGGAGGGGGGTGAAAAACTGTTTTTT. Amino acid sequence: CATSGAAQEGGEKLFF. V and J are TRBV24-1 and TRBJ1-4, with D maybe TRBD1 (6 bases). Germline V gene data show CDR1 as KGHDR and CDR2 as SFDVKD. CDR3 length: 16 amino acids. The V end lost 5 bases, the J end lost 7 bases, and 19 bases lay between the germline ends.